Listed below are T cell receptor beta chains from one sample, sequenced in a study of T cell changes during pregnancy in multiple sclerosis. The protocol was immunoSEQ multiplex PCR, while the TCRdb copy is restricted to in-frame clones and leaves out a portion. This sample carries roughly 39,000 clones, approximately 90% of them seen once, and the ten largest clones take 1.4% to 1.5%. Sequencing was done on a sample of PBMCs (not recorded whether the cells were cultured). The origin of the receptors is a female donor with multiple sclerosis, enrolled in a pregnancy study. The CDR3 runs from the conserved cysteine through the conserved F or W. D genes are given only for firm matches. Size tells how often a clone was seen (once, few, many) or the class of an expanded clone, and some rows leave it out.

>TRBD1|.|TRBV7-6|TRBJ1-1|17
TGTGCCAGCAGCTTAACCTCGACAGGGGCAATGAACACTGAAGCTTTCTTT
CASSLTSTGAMNTEAFF
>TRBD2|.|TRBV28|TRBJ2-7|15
TGTGCCAGCAGTTCCCCGCACGGGGGGACCTACGAGCAGTACTTC
CASSSPHGGTYEQYF
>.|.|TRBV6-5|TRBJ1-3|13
TGTGCCAGCAGAGGGCAGTCTGGAAACACCATATATTTT
CASRGQSGNTIYF
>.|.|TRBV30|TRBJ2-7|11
TGTGCCTGGAGTGAGGCCTACGAGCAGTACTTC
CAWSEAYEQYF
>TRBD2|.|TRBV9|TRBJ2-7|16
TGTGCCAGCAGCGCCCGACTAGCGGGAGCTATTAGTGAGCAGTACTTC
CASSARLAGAISEQYF
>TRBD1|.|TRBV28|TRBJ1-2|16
TGTGCCAGCAGGGTGACAGGGCTAGCGGTTATTAATGGCTACACCTTC
CASRVTGLAVINGYTF
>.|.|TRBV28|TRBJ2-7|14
TGTGCCAGCAGCGTCGCAGGGACCTACTACGAGCAGTACTTC
CASSVAGTYYEQYF
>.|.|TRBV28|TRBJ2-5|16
TGTGCCAGCAGTTTGGAGGGGCCAGGTCGCCAAGAGACCCAGTACTTC
CASSLEGPGRQETQYF
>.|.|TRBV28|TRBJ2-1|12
TGTGCCAGCAGTTTAAATGACGATGAGCAGTTCTTC
CASSLNDDEQFF
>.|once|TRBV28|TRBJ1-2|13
TGTGCCAGCAGTTTAAAGGGTAACTATGGCTACACCTTC
CASSLKGNYGYTF
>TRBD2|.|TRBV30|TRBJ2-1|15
TGTGCCTGGATGAGTGGGGCTAGCGGGAGAGCTGAGCAGTTCTTC
CAWMSGASGRAEQFF
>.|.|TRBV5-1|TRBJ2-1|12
TGCGCCAGCAGCTTGGGTTCCGGTGAGCAGTTCTTC
CASSLGSGEQFF
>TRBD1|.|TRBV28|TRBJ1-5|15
TGTGCCAGCAGCCCTCCGGGACAGGTCCAAGGGCCCCAGCATTTT
CASSPPGQVQGPQHF
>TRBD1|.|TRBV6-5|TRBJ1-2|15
TGTGCCAGCAGTCCGCCCGGGACAGGTGGTAGCGGCTACACCTTC
CASSPPGTGGSGYTF
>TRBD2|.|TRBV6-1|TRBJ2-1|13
TGTGCCAGCAGACGGGAGACCGGGACTAGCCAGTTCTTC
CASRRETGTSQFF
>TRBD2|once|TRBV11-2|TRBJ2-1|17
TGTGCCAGCAGCCTCGGACTAGCGGGAGGGCGCTACAATGAGCAGTTCTTC
CASSLGLAGGRYNEQFF
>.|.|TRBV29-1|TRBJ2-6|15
TGCAGCGTTGGGGGGGTAAACACTGGGGCCAACGTCCTGACTTTC
CSVGGVNTGANVLTF
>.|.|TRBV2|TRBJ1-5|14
TGTGCCAGCAGTGAAGGAGGGGAGAATCAGCCCCAGCATTTT
CASSEGGENQPQHF
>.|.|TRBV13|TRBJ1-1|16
TGTGCCAGCAGCCAAGCAGGGGAGGGAGGGAACACTGAAGCTTTCTTT
CASSQAGEGGNTEAFF
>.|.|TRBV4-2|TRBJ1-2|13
TGTGCCAGCAGCCAGACAGACATCTATGGCTACACCTTC
CASSQTDIYGYTF
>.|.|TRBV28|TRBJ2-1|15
TGTGCCAGCAGTGTCGGTGGGGTCTCCTACAATGAGCAGTTCTTC
CASSVGGVSYNEQFF
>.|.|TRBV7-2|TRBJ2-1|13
TGTGCCAGCAGCTTAGGATCGGGGACCGAGCAGTTCTTC
CASSLGSGTEQFF
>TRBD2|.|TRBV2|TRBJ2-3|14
TGTGCCAGCAGCCGACTAGCAAGAACAGATACGCAGTATTTT
CASSRLARTDTQYF
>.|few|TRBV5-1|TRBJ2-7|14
TGCGCCAGCAGCTCCGCCGGGTCCTCCTACGAGCAGTACTTC
CASSSAGSSYEQYF
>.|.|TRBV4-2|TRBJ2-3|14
TGTGCCAGCAGCCAAGTAGGGGGCACAGATACGCAGTATTTT
CASSQVGGTDTQYF
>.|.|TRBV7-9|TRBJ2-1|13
TGTGCCAGCAGCGCGACACAACACAATGAGCAGTTCTTC
CASSATQHNEQFF
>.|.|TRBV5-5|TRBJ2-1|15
TGTGCCAGCATTGAATCGAACAGGGTCCACAATGAGCAGTTCTTC
CASIESNRVHNEQFF
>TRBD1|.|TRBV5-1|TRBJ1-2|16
TGCGCCAGCAGCTTGGCCCCGACAGGGGGACCCTATGGCTACACCTTC
CASSLAPTGGPYGYTF
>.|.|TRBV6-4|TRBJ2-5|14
TGTGCCAGCAGTGATGCGCGGGTTAGAGAGACCCAGTACTTC
CASSDARVRETQYF
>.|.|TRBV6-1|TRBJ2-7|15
TGTGCCAGCAGTGCTCCACGGACGGCGTCCTACGAGCAGTACTTC
CASSAPRTASYEQYF
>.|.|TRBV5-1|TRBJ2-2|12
TGCGCCAGCAGCTTCAACACCGGGGAGCTGTTTTTT
CASSFNTGELFF
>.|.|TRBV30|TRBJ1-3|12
TGTGCCTGGAGTGTACGAGGAAACACCATATATTTT
CAWSVRGNTIYF
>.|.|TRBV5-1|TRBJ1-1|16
TGCGCCAGCAGCTTGGGTCGGCAGGGGATCAACACTGAAGCTTTCTTT
CASSLGRQGINTEAFF
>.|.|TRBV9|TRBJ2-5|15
TGTGCCAGCAGCGTAGGAGGAGGGAACGCTGAGACCCAGTACTTC
CASSVGGGNAETQYF
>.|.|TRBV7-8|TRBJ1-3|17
TGTGCCAGCAGCGGCATTAGGGGGATAGGTCCTGGAAACACCATATATTTT
CASSGIRGIGPGNTIYF
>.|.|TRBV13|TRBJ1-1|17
TGTGCCAGCAGCTTAGTGGGCAACTCCAAAAGGGACACTGAAGCTTTCTTT
CASSLVGNSKRDTEAFF